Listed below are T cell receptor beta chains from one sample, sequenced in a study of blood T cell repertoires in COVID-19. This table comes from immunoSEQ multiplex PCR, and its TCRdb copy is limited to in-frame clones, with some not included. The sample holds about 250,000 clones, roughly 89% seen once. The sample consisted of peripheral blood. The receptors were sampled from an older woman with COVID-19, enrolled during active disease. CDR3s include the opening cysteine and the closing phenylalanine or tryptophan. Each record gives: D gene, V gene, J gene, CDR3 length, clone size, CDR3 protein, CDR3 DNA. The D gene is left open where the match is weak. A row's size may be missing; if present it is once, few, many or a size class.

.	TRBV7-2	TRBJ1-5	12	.	CASTNSNQPQHF	TGTGCCAGCACCAATAGCAATCAGCCCCAGCATTTT
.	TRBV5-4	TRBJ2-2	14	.	CASSLDSMTGELFF	TGTGCCAGCAGCTTGGACAGTATGACCGGGGAGCTGTTTTTT
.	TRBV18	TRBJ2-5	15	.	CASSPFQGTQETQYF	TGTGCCAGCTCACCATTTCAGGGTACGCAAGAGACCCAGTACTTC
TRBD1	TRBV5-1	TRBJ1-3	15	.	CASSLQGAAGNTIYF	TGCGCCAGCAGCCTCCAGGGGGCCGCAGGAAACACCATATATTTT
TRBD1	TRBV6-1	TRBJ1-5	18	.	CASSVGQGNLYSNQPQHF	TGTGCCAGCAGTGTTGGACAGGGGAACCTATATAGCAATCAGCCCCAGCATTTT
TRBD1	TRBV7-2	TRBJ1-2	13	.	CASSPDRAYGYTF	TGTGCCAGCAGCCCGGACAGGGCCTATGGCTACACCTTC
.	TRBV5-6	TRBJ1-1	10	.	CARTGDEAFF	TGTGCCAGGACAGGCGATGAAGCTTTCTTT
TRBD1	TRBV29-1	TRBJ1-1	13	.	CSVEETGVTEAFF	TGCAGCGTTGAAGAGACAGGGGTGACTGAAGCTTTCTTT
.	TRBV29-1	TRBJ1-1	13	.	CSVSSGGDTEAFF	TGCAGCGTTAGTAGTGGAGGGGACACTGAAGCTTTCTTT
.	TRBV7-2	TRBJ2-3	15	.	CASSPQPGGTDTQYF	TGTGCCAGCAGTCCTCAGCCGGGGGGCACAGATACGCAGTATTTT
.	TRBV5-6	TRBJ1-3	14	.	CASSKRSSGNTIYF	TGTGCCAGCAGTAAACGGAGCTCTGGAAACACCATATATTTT
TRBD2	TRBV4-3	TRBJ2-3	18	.	CASSQDFDSGGLTDTQYF	TGCGCCAGCAGCCAAGATTTCGATAGCGGGGGGTTGACAGATACGCAGTATTTT
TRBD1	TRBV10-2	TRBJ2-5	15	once	CASSKDRGPFGTQYF	TGCGCCAGCAGTAAAGACAGGGGGCCGTTTGGGACCCAGTACTTC
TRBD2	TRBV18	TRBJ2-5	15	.	CASSPAAGGGETQYF	TGTGCCAGCTCGCCAGCCGCGGGGGGCGGGGAGACCCAGTACTTC
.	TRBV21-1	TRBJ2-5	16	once	CASSKLDNRGWETQYF	TGTGCCAGCAGCAAATTAGACAACAGGGGCTGGGAGACCCAGTACTTC
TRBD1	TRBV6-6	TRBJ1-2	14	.	CASGFRGLVYGYTF	TGTGCCAGCGGCTTCAGGGGGCTCGTCTATGGCTACACCTTC